One sample yielded the 16 T cell receptor beta chains listed below, sequenced in a study of T cell changes during pregnancy in multiple sclerosis (dated by TCRdb to 2018 to 2020). The protocol used for the library was the immunoSEQ multiplex PCR assay. TCRdb provides this immuneACCESS table in a form limited to in-frame rearrangements. Some clones are lacking; in checked studies, under half of them reflect an unresolved V gene, and why the rest are absent is not known. This sample gives about 32,000 clones in total; approximately 90% of them show up just once. The ten biggest clones cover 5.1% of the sample. The material was CD8+ T cells from peripheral blood mononuclear cells, obtained in the first trimester of pregnancy. The receptors derive from a female donor with multiple sclerosis, enrolled in a pregnancy study.

This chain joins TRBV6-5 and TRBJ2-5; 7 positions match TRBD2. The CDR3 spans 13 residues. Trimming at V came to 6 bases and at J to 3 bases, leaving 4 bases not matched to a gene. Germline lookup yields CDR1 MNHEY and CDR2 SVGAGI. The CDR3 loop is CASSGRTKETQYF. CDR3 nucleotide sequence: TGTGCCAGCAGCGGGAGGACCAAAGAGACCCAGTACTTC.

This clone was seen a single time. This chain joins TRBV4-2 and TRBJ2-5; 13 nucleotides agree with TRBD2. Germline V gene lookup returns CDR1 LGHNA and CDR2 YNFKEQ. The J segment lost 3 bases and the V segment lost 1 base, leaving 5 bases of the junction unmatched. The CDR3 has 17 residues. CDR3: CASSQGGGLAGEETQYF. CDR3 coding DNA: TGTGCCAGCAGCCAAGGCGGAGGACTAGCGGGAGAAGAGACCCAGTACTTC.

The chain joins TRBV4-1 to TRBJ2-7; a weak D match, TRBD2 (5 bases). Germline CDR1 and CDR2: MGHRA and YSYEKL. The CDR3 covers 17 residues. Trimming took 4 bases from V and 4 from J, leaving 23 bases between them. The CDR3 DNA is TGCGCCAGCAGCCCTATAGGGAAACGAGGTGGGAGTTACGAGCAGTACTTC. Translating gives CASSPIGKRGGSYEQYF.

The gene calls are TRBV21-1 and TRBJ1-1; TRBD1 was called by the table and not checked on the DNA. TRBV21-1 is a documented pseudogene. The CDR3 loop spans 15 amino acids. CDR3 bases: TGTGCCAGCAGCGAAGGACAGAAGAACAAACGAATCGCTTTCTTT. This sequence encodes CASSEGQKNKRIAFF.

This clone was counted a single time. V usage is TRBV5-1 and J usage is TRBJ1-1; D is unclear. Germline CDR1 reads SGHRS; CDR2 reads YFSETQ. This CDR3 contains 14 residues. V was cut by 1 base and J by 6 bases, with 13 bases left in between. In DNA form, the CDR3 reads TGCGCCAGCAGCTTGCGCACCCCGAGCGCTGAAGCTTTCTTT. This gives the protein CASSLRTPSAEAFF.

The J gene is TRBJ2-3, the V gene TRBV7-9; no definite D call. The CDR3 spans 12 residues. The germline V gene has CDR1 SEHNR and CDR2 FQNEAQ (reference sequence). V lost 5 bases and J lost 5, with 8 bases in between. DNA for the CDR3: TGTGCCAGCAGCCCGGTTGAAGATACGCAGTATTTT. Residues: CASSPVEDTQYF. Full variable domain (rest looked up from reference TRBV7-9 and TRBJ2-3): DTGVSQNPRHKITKRGQNVTFRCDPISEHNRLYWYRQTLGQGPEFLTYFQNEAQLEKSRLLSDRFSAERPKGSFSTLEIQRTEQGDSAMYLCASSPVEDTQYFGPGTRLTVL.

The chain employs TRBV27 and TRBJ2-1, with D possibly TRBD2 on 6 matching bases. Germline lookup yields CDR1 MNHEY and CDR2 SMNVEV (reference sequence). V lost 5 bases and J lost 7, with 15 bases in between. The CDR3 runs to 14 residues. The CDR3 DNA sequence: TGTGCCAGCAGTACTAGCAAGGGGTGGAATGAGCAGTTCTTC. Translating gives CASSTSKGWNEQFF.

This chain uses TRBV6-1 with TRBJ1-4, with 7 positions matching TRBD1. This CDR3 contains 15 residues. In germline, CDR1 is MNHNS, CDR2 SASEGT. The V gene end was trimmed by 2 bases and the J gene end by 2 bases; junction bases not matched to a gene: 2. CDR3 sequence (DNA): TGTGCCAGCAGTGAACTGACAGGGACTAATGAAAAACTGTTTTTT. Its protein is CASSELTGTNEKLFF.

The genes are TRBV6-1 and TRBJ1-2, with D possibly matching TRBD1 (5 bases). Germline V gives CDR1 MNHNS, CDR2 SASEGT. V lost 7 bases, J lost 8 bases, and 20 bases lay in between. The CDR3 covers 14 residues. The CDR3 DNA reads as TGTGCCAGCATTCCCACCCGGGGGAGAGGGGGCTACACCTTC. Its translation is CASIPTRGRGGYTF.

This rearrangement joins TRBV6-1 to TRBJ2-5; 8 bases match TRBD2. CDR3 length: 14 residues. CDR1 is MNHNS and CDR2 is SASEGT in the germline V gene. The junction had 3 bases not matched to a gene; V was cut back by 5 bases and J by 1 base. In DNA form, the CDR3 reads TGTGCCAGCAGTTTGAGCGGGGGCCAAGAGACCCAGTACTTC. Protein product: CASSLSGGQETQYF.

The rearrangement uses TRBV29-1 and TRBJ2-5; 14 bases map to TRBD2. Looked up from germline, CDR1 is SQVTM and CDR2 is ANQGSEA. The V segment lost 3 bases and the J segment 4 bases; nucleotides outside the gene matches: 7. The length of the CDR3 is 16 residues. CDR3 nucleotide sequence: TGCAGCGTTGATGGGACTAGCGGGAGCGGGCTAGAGACCCAGTACTTC. This codes for CSVDGTSGSGLETQYF.

The chain carries TRBV30 and TRBJ2-1; TRBD1 might be the D (5 bases). There are 11 residues in the CDR3. Trimming left V 7 bases short and J 5 bases short, with 9 bases between. Germline loops: CDR1 GTSNPN, CDR2 SVGIG (reference sequence). CDR3 residues: CASTGHNEQFF. Written as DNA, the CDR3 is TGTGCCTCTACAGGACACAATGAGCAGTTCTTC.

The gene calls are TRBV5-6 and TRBJ1-2; D is uncertain. The CDR3 is 13 residues long. Germline loops: CDR1 SGHDT, CDR2 YYEEEE. Trimming pared 4 bases from V and 6 bases from J, leaving 13 bases between. The CDR3 DNA is TGTGCCAGCAGCCAGTCAGGCTCCCATGGCTACACCTTC. Its translation is CASSQSGSHGYTF.

This chain uses TRBV6-5 with TRBJ2-3; the match to TRBD2 covers 12 bases. Germline V lookup: CDR1 MNHEY, CDR2 SVGAGI. The trim removed 4 bases at V and 5 bases at J, leaving 7 bases unmatched. The CDR3 has 16 residues. CDR3 DNA sequence: TGTGCCAGCAGTTGGTCTAGCGGGAGGGCCGGAGATACGCAGTATTTT. It is translated as CASSWSSGRAGDTQYF.

The chain joins TRBV7-2 to TRBJ2-1; 12 bases match TRBD2. CDR3 length: 16 amino acids. V dropped 5 bases and J dropped 9; count of bases not matched to a gene: 11. The germline gives CDR1 SGHTA, CDR2 FQGNSA. CDR3 coding DNA: TGTGCCAGCAGCATACTAGCGGGAGGCTTCAGAGGTGAGCAGTTCTTC. Its translation is CASSILAGGFRGEQFF. Complete variable domain (other parts from reference TRBV7-2 and TRBJ2-1): GAGVSQSPSNKVTEKGKDVELRCDPISGHTALYWYRQSLGQGLEFLIYFQGNSAPDKSGLPSDRFSAERTGGSVSTLTIQRTQQEDSAVYLCASSILAGGFRGEQFFGPGTRLTVL.

This clone was picked up a small number of times. The J gene is TRBJ2-7, the V gene TRBV7-9, with D perhaps matching TRBD1 (5 bases). Looked up from germline, CDR1 is SEHNR and CDR2 is FQNEAQ (reference sequence). With 1 base removed from V and 0 bases from J, the gap between germline ends came to 7 bases. This CDR3 contains 14 residues. Written as DNA, the CDR3 is TGTGCCAGCAGCTTAGGAGACAGCTCCTACGAGCAGTACTTC. Translating it yields CASSLGDSSYEQYF.